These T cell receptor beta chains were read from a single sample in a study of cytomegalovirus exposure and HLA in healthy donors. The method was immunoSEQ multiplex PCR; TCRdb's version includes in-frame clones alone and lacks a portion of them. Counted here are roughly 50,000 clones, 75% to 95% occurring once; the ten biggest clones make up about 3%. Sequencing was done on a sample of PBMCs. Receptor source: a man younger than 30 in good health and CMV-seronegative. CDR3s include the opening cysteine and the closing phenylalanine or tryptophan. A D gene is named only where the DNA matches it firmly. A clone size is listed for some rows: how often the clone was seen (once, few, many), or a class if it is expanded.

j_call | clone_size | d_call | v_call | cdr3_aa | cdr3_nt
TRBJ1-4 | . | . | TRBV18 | CASSVQGAANEKLFF | TGTGCCAGCTCAGTACAGGGAGCAGCTAATGAAAAACTGTTTTTT
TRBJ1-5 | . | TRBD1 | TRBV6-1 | CASSQGAHNQPQHF | TGTGCCAGCAGTCAGGGGGCCCATAATCAGCCCCAGCATTTT
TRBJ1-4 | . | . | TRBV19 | CASSIVVRMTTNEKLFF | TGTGCCAGTAGTATAGTGGTCAGAATGACAACTAATGAAAAACTGTTTTTT
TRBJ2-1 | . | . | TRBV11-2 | CASSLWGQNEQFF | TGTGCCAGCAGCTTATGGGGGCAAAATGAGCAGTTCTTC
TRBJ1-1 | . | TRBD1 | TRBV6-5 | CASSYSGGGRIEAFF | TGTGCCAGCAGTTACTCCGGAGGGGGCAGGATTGAAGCTTTCTTT
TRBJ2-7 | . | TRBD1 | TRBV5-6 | CASSFGDSRSYEQYF | TGTGCCAGCAGCTTTGGGGACAGTCGCTCCTACGAGCAGTACTTC
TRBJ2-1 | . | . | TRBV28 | CASSLRGQNYNEQFF | TGTGCCAGCAGTTTACGAGGACAAAACTACAATGAGCAGTTCTTC
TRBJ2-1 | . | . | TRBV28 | CASSKSQGGINEQFF | TGTGCCAGCAGTAAGTCCCAGGGCGGGATCAATGAGCAGTTCTTC
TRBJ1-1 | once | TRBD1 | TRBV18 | CASSLRTGHDTEAFF | TGTGCCAGCTCGCTTCGGACAGGGCATGACACTGAAGCTTTCTTT
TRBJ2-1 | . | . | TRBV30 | CAWSGPGDNEQFF | TGTGCCTGGAGCGGGCCCGGGGACAATGAGCAGTTCTTC
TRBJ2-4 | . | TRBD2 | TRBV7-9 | CASSFGLAPLDF | TGTGCCAGCAGCTTCGGACTAGCCCCTCTTGACTTC
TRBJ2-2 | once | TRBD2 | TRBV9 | CASSVVTSGTGELFF | TGTGCCAGCAGCGTAGTCACTAGCGGAACCGGGGAGCTGTTTTTT
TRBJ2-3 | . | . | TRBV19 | CASTRTGRETDTQYF | TGTGCCAGTACCAGAACAGGTAGAGAGACAGATACGCAGTATTTT
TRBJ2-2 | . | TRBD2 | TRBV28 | CASEKRESGELFF | TGTGCCAGCGAAAAGCGGGAGTCCGGGGAGCTGTTTTTT
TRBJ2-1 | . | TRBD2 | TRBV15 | CATSSARGGGLADNEQFF | TGTGCCACCAGCAGCGCCCGAGGTGGGGGACTAGCGGACAATGAGCAGTTCTTC
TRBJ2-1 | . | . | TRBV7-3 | CASSAQGGSYNEQFF | TGTGCCAGCAGCGCTCAGGGTGGCTCCTACAATGAGCAGTTCTTC
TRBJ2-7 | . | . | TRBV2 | CASSDGTGSYEQYF | TGTGCCAGCAGTGATGGTACAGGCTCCTACGAGCAGTACTTC
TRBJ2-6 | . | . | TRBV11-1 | CASSHGTRTLLSGANVLTF | TGTGCCAGCAGCCACGGGACACGGACTCTCCTCTCTGGGGCCAACGTCCTGACTTTC
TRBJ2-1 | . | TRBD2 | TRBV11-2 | CASSLDLVLAGYNEQFF | TGTGCCAGCAGCTTAGACCTTGTACTAGCGGGATACAATGAGCAGTTCTTC
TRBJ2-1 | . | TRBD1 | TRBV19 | CASSITGTVYNEQFF | TGTGCCAGTAGTATAACAGGGACAGTATACAATGAGCAGTTCTTC
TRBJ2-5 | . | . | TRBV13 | CASSSLEVRPRTQYF | TGTGCCAGCAGCTCCCTAGAGGTCCGCCCTCGGACCCAGTACTTC
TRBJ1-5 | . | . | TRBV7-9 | CASSLAGGNQPQHF | TGTGCCAGCAGCTTAGCGGGGGGGAATCAGCCCCAGCATTTT
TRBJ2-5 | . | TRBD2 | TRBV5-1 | CASSLNGGGQETQYF | TGCGCCAGCAGCTTGAATGGCGGGGGCCAAGAGACCCAGTACTTC
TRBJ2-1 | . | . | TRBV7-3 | CASSLVAGSPYNEQFF | TGTGCCAGCAGCTTAGTGGCGGGAAGCCCCTACAATGAGCAGTTCTTC
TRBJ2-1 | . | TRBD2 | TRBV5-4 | CASSLGEGGNEQFF | TGTGCCAGCAGCTTGGGGGAGGGTGGGAATGAGCAGTTCTTC
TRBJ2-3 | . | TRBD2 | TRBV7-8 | CASSSSGRAGDTQYF | TGTGCCAGCAGCTCTAGCGGGAGGGCCGGGGATACGCAGTATTTT
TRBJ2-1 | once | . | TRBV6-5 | CASSYSSTYNEQFF | TGTGCCAGCAGTTACTCCAGTACCTACAATGAGCAGTTCTTC
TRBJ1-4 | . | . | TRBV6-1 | CASSTTGNGNEKLFF | TGTGCCAGCAGTACAACCGGGAATGGTAATGAAAAACTGTTTTTT